Detailed here is one T cell receptor (beta chain). The antigen is undetermined. This specimen belongs to a study of beta chain features in type 1 diabetes. In the study overall: The examined sorted cells totaled roughly 110,000,000 across samples.

Study-level findings and limits: Significant though moderate, a shortening of TCRB CDR3s appeared in all four CD4+ subsets of Type 1 diabetes patients. Although PCR might favor shorter templates, it would do so equally in patients and controls. Among patients, naive, central memory and Treg TCRB repertoires appeared more similar than among healthy donors.

All of the isolated RNA was reverse transcribed, so expressed TCRB transcripts were sequenced. The table came from immunoSEQ multiplex PCR; TCRdb's copy has only in-frame clones and leaves some out. The table includes around 150,000 clones, roughly 63% detected once. Germline CDR1 SGDLS, CDR2 YYNGEE. This CDR3 is 13 amino acids long. The V gene lost 5 bases and the J gene lost 3 bases, with 11 bases spanning the gap. The source is a man aged 30 to 39 with type 1 diabetes. This chain uses TRBV9 with TRBJ2-5, with D possibly called TRBD1 or TRBD2 (5 bases each). Sequenced input: naive CD4+ T cells from blood. CDR3 nucleotide sequence: TGTGCCAGCAGTGGGACCGTTGAAGAGACCCAGTACTTC. This translates into CASSGTVEETQYF.